This T cell receptor (beta chain) was sequenced during a study of blood T cell repertoires in COVID-19. Across the study: Specimens from acute and convalescent COVID-19 originated in the United States, Italy and Spain. T cells, B-cell-depleted T cells, or PBMCs supplied cDNA or gDNA.

Germline assignment: CDR1 MDHEN and CDR2 SYDVKM. The J segment lost 3 bases and the V segment lost 3 bases, leaving 13 bases of the junction unmatched. The CDR3 runs 18 residues. Authors' data handling: Researchers report that nucleated cell counts were estimated from reference gene primer amplification. Some clones are missing from TCRdb's copy, which holds only in-frame ones; the method was immunoSEQ multiplex PCR. D and trimming come from the DNA, and the V and J calls and clone size come from that table. The table has approximately 300,000 clones, more than 80% seen once. This clone came up a few times. Enrolled during active infection, Seattle patients were then followed longitudinally.

The V call is TRBV28, the J call TRBJ2-3, with TRBD2 identical over 9 bases. The TCR was taken from a young woman with COVID-19, enrolled during active disease. The sample taken for sequencing was peripheral blood. CDR3 in DNA: TGTGCCAGCAGTTTTACGGTCGCTAGCGGGATGATGACAGATACGCAGTATTTT. Protein sequence: CASSFTVASGMMTDTQYF.